This T cell receptor (beta chain) comes out of a study of blood T cell repertoires in COVID-19. At the level of the study: PBMCs, B-cell-depleted T cells, or T cells were the source of the cDNA or gDNA that made up the material.

Clones were read by immunoSEQ multiplex PCR, and TCRdb kept only the in-frame ones, dropping some. The data hold about 74,000 clones, with 80% to 90% observed a single time. This clone came up a few times. V was pared by 4 bases and J by 9 bases, with 19 bases between. CDR3 length: 15 amino acids. CDR1 LNHDA and CDR2 SQIVND come from the germline V gene (reference sequence). This clonotype originated in a woman over 75 with active or convalescent COVID-19. The sample comprised peripheral blood. The genes are TRBV19 and TRBJ1-5; D might be TRBD1 (6 bases). The CDR3 nucleotides are TGTGCCAGTAGTACTCTGACAGGTGCAGGAGGGCCCCAGCATTTT. Translated, it gives CASSTLTGAGGPQHF.